This record concerns one TCR beta chain sequence. Antigen: not known. The data stem from a study of naive and memory T cell subsets. The study, taken as a whole, reports: Potentially, T cell activation and differentiation skew this RNA-based measurement.

Per germline, CDR1 SGDLS and CDR2 YYNGEE. There are 15 residues in the CDR3. Germline trimming cut 5 bases from V and 7 bases from J; bases unmatched to any gene: 9. Amplification of ligated cDNA took four PCR rounds with SP2 and nested alpha and beta constant primers. Blood and skin TCR RNA was reverse transcribed with alpha and beta constant primers. MiXCR, applied by TCRdb to the 5' RACE reads, yields one record per CDR3 protein. The sample lists about 32,000 distinct CDR3 sequences; approximately 16% were seen once. A UMI-containing oligonucleotide was joined by 3' ligation to the TCR cDNA template. Whole-blood samples were 2 to 2.5 ml of peripheral blood from healthy adult volunteers. Unsorted total RNA, 1 to 1000 ng, was DNase treated before reverse transcription.

This sequence joins TRBV9 and TRBJ2-1, with 10 bases that match TRBD2. This clonotype originated in a female donor in good health. Written as DNA, the CDR3 is TGTGCCAGCAGTATGAGCGGGGGGGCTACAAATGAGCAGTTCTTC. Translation gives CASSMSGGATNEQFF. Full variable domain (outside the CDR3, taken from reference TRBV9 and TRBJ2-1): DSGVTQTPKHLITATGQRVTLRCSPRSGDLSVYWYQQSLDQGLQFLIQYYNGEERAKGNILERFSAQQFPDLHSELNLSSLELGDSALYFCASSMSGGATNEQFFGPGTRLTVL.